Listed here are 20 T cell receptor beta chains from one sample, sequenced in a study of T cell repertoires in cytomegalovirus infection. Each CDR3 protein is one row after TCRdb ran MiXCR on the reads. The sample carries 150,000 to 200,000 distinct CDR3 sequences, 28% recorded once. The sequenced sample was PBMCs. These receptors originate from a human donor in good health (CMV status not recorded). Some clones in this sample may be carry-over from other donors' samples.

V usage is TRBV19 and J usage is TRBJ1-5; 9 nucleotides agree with TRBD1. There are 15 residues in the CDR3. V was clipped by 6 bases and J by 4 bases; unmatched bases: 7. The germline gives CDR1 LNHDA, CDR2 SQIVND (reference sequence). The CDR3: CASRRPGTGNQPQHF. Written as DNA, the CDR3 is TGTGCCAGTAGACGGCCCGGGACAGGGAATCAGCCCCAGCATTTT.

This clonotype showed up just a few times. The CDR3 loop is CASSSPALDPETQYF. CDR3 in DNA: TGTGCCAGCAGCTCCCCTGCCCTAGATCCGGAGACCCAGTACTTC. V usage is TRBV7-9 and J usage is TRBJ2-5, with D unresolved. Trimming stripped 4 bases from V and 5 bases from J, with 17 bases between. Germline V gene lookup returns CDR1 SEHNR and CDR2 FQNEAQ (reference sequence). This CDR3 contains 15 residues.

V and J are TRBV20-1 and TRBJ2-5, with TRBD2 matching over 8 bases. From germline, CDR1 is DFQATT and CDR2 SNEGSKA (reference sequence). Trimming removed 8 bases from V and 5 bases from J; junction bases left unmatched: 10. The length of the CDR3 is 13 residues. DNA of the CDR3: TGCAGTACCCCGGGGGGGCTCGTGGAGACCCAGTACTTC. This translates into CSTPGGLVETQYF.

The rearrangement uses TRBV7-2 and TRBJ2-5; D is possibly TRBD1 or TRBD2 (6 bases each). V was pared by 6 bases and J by 5 bases, with 16 bases between. The CDR3 covers 14 residues. Germline V lookup: CDR1 SGHTA, CDR2 FQGNSA. The CDR3 DNA follows: TGTGCCAGCAGGCGGGACAAACCGAGGGAGACCCAGTACTTC. It yields the protein CASRRDKPRETQYF.

The V call is TRBV7-9, the J call TRBJ1-6; no firm D call. V lost 5 bases and J lost 9, with 11 bases in between. Germline CDR1 reads SEHNR; CDR2 reads FQNEAQ (reference sequence). The CDR3 loop spans 13 amino acids. CDR3 region: CASSLALSSPLHF. The CDR3 DNA follows: TGTGCCAGCAGCCTTGCGCTGTCTTCACCCCTCCACTTT.

The chain employs TRBV18 and TRBJ1-2, with D tentatively TRBD1 (5 bases). Germline V gene sequence: CDR1 KGHSH, CDR2 LQKENI. CDR3 length: 13 amino acids. V was cut by 1 base and J by 5 bases, with 8 bases left in between. The CDR3 spells CASSPQQVYGYTF. CDR3 bases: TGTGCCAGCTCACCACAACAGGTTTATGGCTACACCTTC.

This chain connects TRBV27 to TRBJ1-1, with 8 bases matching TRBD1. The V segment lost 5 bases and the J segment 1 base; nucleotides outside the gene matches: 3. The germline V gene has CDR1 MNHEY and CDR2 SMNVEV (reference sequence). The CDR3 is 14 amino acids. Here the CDR3 DNA reads TGTGCCAGCAGTCAACAGGGGGGGAACACTGAAGCTTTCTTT. Its protein product is CASSQQGGNTEAFF.

This clonotype was observed many times. The chain joins TRBV7-2 to TRBJ2-4, with no clear D. Germline values: CDR1 SGHTA, CDR2 FQGNSA. Trimming shortened V by 4 bases and J by 6 bases, and 10 bases separated the two germline ends. This CDR3 contains 13 residues. Here the CDR3 DNA reads TGTGCCAGCAGCTCCCAGGCAGGAAACATTCAGTACTTC. Translation: CASSSQAGNIQYF.

This chain joins TRBV19 and TRBJ2-4; TRBD1 aligns across 8 bases. The CDR3 spans 15 residues. Germline lookup yields CDR1 LNHDA and CDR2 SQIVND (reference sequence). After removal of 5 bases from V and 5 bases from J, the junction contained 8 bases not matched to a gene. Here the CDR3 reads CASSETGEVENIQYF. The CDR3 DNA sequence: TGTGCCAGTAGTGAGACAGGGGAGGTCGAAAACATTCAGTACTTC. Using reference TRBV19 and TRBJ2-4 for the parts outside the CDR3, the full variable domain is DGGITQSPKYLFRKEGQNVTLSCEQNLNHDAMYWYRQDPGQGLRLIYYSQIVNDFQKGDIAEGYSVSREKKESFPLTVTSAQKNPTAFYLCASSETGEVENIQYFGAGTRLSVL.

On this clonotype: The junction differs from germline at one of its ends, possibly a read error. The V and J genes are TRBV7-6 and TRBJ2-1; 9 bases are shared with TRBD1. Germline V CDR1 and CDR2: SGHVS, FNYEAQ. The CDR3 covers 13 residues. The CDR3 is CASSKGQGNEQFF. In DNA, the CDR3 is TGTGCTAGCAGCAAAGGACAGGGGAATGAGCAGTTCTTC. Using reference TRBV7-6 and TRBJ2-1 for the parts outside the CDR3, the full variable domain is GAGVSQSPRYKVTKRGQDVALRCDPISGHVSLYWYRQALGQGPEFLTYFNYEAQQDKSGLPNDRFSAERPEGSISTLTIQRTEQRDSAMYRCASSKGQGNEQFFGPGTRLTVL.

V usage is TRBV20-1 and J usage is TRBJ1-5; TRBD1 matches at 8 bases. Losses at the gene ends were 0 bases for V and 5 bases for J; bases not matched to a gene: 3. The CDR3 spans 14 residues. Germline CDR1 DFQATT, CDR2 SNEGSKA (reference sequence). The CDR3: CSARDSGGDQPQHF. In DNA, the CDR3 is TGCAGTGCTAGAGATTCAGGGGGCGATCAGCCCCAGCATTTT.

This clonotype has only a few counts. The chain links TRBV19 to TRBJ1-4; D is possibly TRBD1 (5 bases). V lost 5 bases, J lost 0 bases, and 10 bases lay in between. Germline loops: CDR1 LNHDA, CDR2 SQIVND (reference sequence). CDR3 length: 15 amino acids. CDR3 residues: CASSVGQATNEKLFF. The CDR3 DNA reads as TGTGCCAGTAGTGTGGGGCAAGCAACTAATGAAAAACTGTTTTTT.

This clonotype was counted between two and nine times. This may stem from a read error, because a much larger clone lies one nucleotide away. The chain is built from TRBV12-3 or TRBV12-4 and TRBJ2-6, with TRBD1 matching over 7 bases. The CDR3 extends over 15 amino acids. V was clipped by 4 bases and J by 0 bases; unmatched bases: 0. CDR3 DNA: TGTGCCAGCAGTTCAGGGGGCTCTGGGGCCAACGTCCTGACTTTC. It encodes CASSSGGSGANVLTF.

Only a few counts were recorded for this clonotype. The V call is TRBV15, the J call TRBJ1-5, with 7 bases matching TRBD1. This CDR3 has 15 amino acids. Trimming removed 5 bases from V and 1 base from J; junction bases left unmatched: 5. In germline, CDR1 is LNHNV, CDR2 YYDKDF (reference sequence). In nucleotides, the CDR3 is TGTGCCACCAGCGTACCGGGACAGAGCAATCAGCCCCAGCATTTT. Translating it yields CATSVPGQSNQPQHF.

This clonotype was found a few times. The chain employs TRBV20-1 and TRBJ2-1; 8 bases are shared with TRBD1. CDR1 is DFQATT and CDR2 is SNEGSKA in the germline V gene (reference sequence). This CDR3 has 14 residues. Trimming cost V 4 bases and J 3 bases; bases outside gene matches: 5. The CDR3 nucleotides read TGCAGTGCTACTACAGGGGGTCTCTACAATGAGCAGTTCTTC. Amino acid sequence: CSATTGGLYNEQFF.

This clonotype was recorded many times. The chain carries TRBV11-2 and TRBJ2-7, with D tentatively TRBD1 (6 bases). CDR3 size: 14 residues. Trimming stripped 5 bases from V and 0 bases from J, with 11 bases between. CDR1 is SGHAT, CDR2 FQNNGV, per germline. The CDR3 reads CASSPGHHSYEQYF. In DNA form, the CDR3 reads TGTGCCAGCAGCCCGGGACACCACTCCTACGAGCAGTACTTC. Together with reference TRBV11-2 and TRBJ2-7, the CDR3 gives the full variable domain: EAGVAQSPRYKIIEKRQSVAFWCNPISGHATLYWYQQILGQGPKLLIQFQNNGVVDDSQLPKDRFSAERLKGVDSTLKIQPAKLEDSAVYLCASSPGHHSYEQYFGPGTRLTVT.

The V and J genes are TRBV14 and TRBJ1-2; D unclear. This CDR3 has 11 residues. The germline V gene encodes CDR1 SGHDN and CDR2 FVKESK. The V end was cut by 5 bases, the J end by 12 bases, with 13 bases between. The CDR3 sequence: CASSWGSIHTF. DNA for the CDR3: TGTGCCAGCAGCTGGGGTTCAATCCACACCTTC.

This clonotype was found a few times. The chain combines TRBV12-3 or TRBV12-4 with TRBJ2-7; tentative D call: TRBD2 (5 bases). The CDR3 contains 14 residues. V was cut by 5 bases and J by 3 bases, with 14 bases left in between. Here the CDR3 DNA reads TGTGCCAGCAGTCCTAGGACTGTATACTACGAGCAGTACTTC. Protein product: CASSPRTVYYEQYF.

The CDR3 DNA is TGCAGCGTTGAATTCACTCCGGGAGATACGCAGTATTTT. Residues: CSVEFTPGDTQYF. The chain carries TRBV29-1 and TRBJ2-3, with D unclear. The CDR3 has 13 residues. Trimming shortened V by 2 bases and J by 5 bases, and 11 bases separated the two germline ends. Looked up from germline, CDR1 is SQVTM and CDR2 is ANQGSEA.

The rearrangement joins TRBV28 to TRBJ1-1; maybe TRBD1 (6 bases). V lost 5 bases, J lost 7 bases, and 14 bases lay in between. Germline V gene sequence: CDR1 MDHEN, CDR2 SYDVKM. This CDR3 is built from 13 residues. DNA for the CDR3: TGTGCCAGCAGTATGACAGGCGAGTTTGAAGCTTTCTTT. Protein: CASSMTGEFEAFF.